The rows below give T cell receptor beta chains drawn from one sample of a study of cytomegalovirus exposure and HLA in healthy donors. The repertoire was sequenced with immunoSEQ multiplex PCR; TCRdb's copy has only in-frame clones and lacks some. Among about 67,000 clones, 80% were seen once, and the ten largest hold roughly 4%. Sample: PBMCs. These receptors were collected from a woman aged 25 to 39 in good health and CMV-seronegative. CDR3s include the opening cysteine and the closing phenylalanine or tryptophan. The D gene is left open where the match is weak. Clone size is shown for a subset of rows, as once, few, many or a class of expanded clone.

J gene,V gene,CDR3 length,clone size,D gene,CDR3 DNA,CDR3 protein
TRBJ1-1,TRBV5-1,17,.,TRBD1,TGCGCCACCTCTCCGAACCGGGACAGTGCTCAAGGCACTGAAGCTTTCTTT,CATSPNRDSAQGTEAFF
TRBJ1-1,TRBV19,11,.,.,TGTGCCAGCCACCGGGGTCCTGAAGCTTTCTTT,CASHRGPEAFF
TRBJ1-6,TRBV11-1,14,.,TRBD1,TGTGCCAGCAGCTTCCAGGGGGGTAATTCACCCCTCCACTTT,CASSFQGGNSPLHF
TRBJ1-2,TRBV5-4,18,.,.,TGTGCCAGCAGCTCGCCTCTCGGTTCGGGGATAGCTAACTATGGCTACACCTTC,CASSSPLGSGIANYGYTF
TRBJ2-5,TRBV11-2,18,.,.,TGTGCCAGCAGCTCCTCCCTCCAAATCGGCCCCGAGGAAGAGACCCAGTACTTC,CASSSSLQIGPEEETQYF
TRBJ2-3,TRBV30,18,.,TRBD2,TGTGCCTGGAGTGTAACGACGGCTAGCGGGAGTAGGATAGATACGCAGTATTTT,CAWSVTTASGSRIDTQYF
TRBJ2-6,TRBV6-6,12,.,TRBD1,TGTGCCAGCAGTTATACCGGGACAGCCGAGACTTTC,CASSYTGTAETF
TRBJ1-1,TRBV10-1,13,.,.,TGCGCCAGCAGTCGAAAAGGGGGCACTGAAGCTTTCTTT,CASSRKGGTEAFF
TRBJ1-1,TRBV4-1,15,few,.,TGCGCCAGCAGCCCGAGAAGCGTATTGAACACTGAAGCTTTCTTT,CASSPRSVLNTEAFF
TRBJ2-5,TRBV6-6,15,few,.,TGTGCCAGCAGTCTTTTGGGGGACTCACAAGAGACCCAGTACTTC,CASSLLGDSQETQYF
TRBJ2-1,TRBV6-5,15,.,TRBD1,TGTGCCAGCAGCCACACAGGGGGGACCTACAATGAGCAGTTCTTC,CASSHTGGTYNEQFF
TRBJ2-5,TRBV27,14,.,.,TGTGCCAGCAGTTTATACGGCGGCCAAGAGACCCAGTACTTC,CASSLYGGQETQYF
TRBJ1-5,TRBV2,16,few,.,TGTGCCAGCAGTGACGGACAGCTCGGATGGGATCAGCCCCAGCATTTT,CASSDGQLGWDQPQHF
TRBJ1-1,TRBV20-1,11,.,.,TGCACCTGGACAGCGGACACTGAAGCTTTCTTT,CTWTADTEAFF
TRBJ1-1,TRBV5-1,13,.,TRBD1,TGCGCCAGCAGCTTAGACAGGGGTACTGAAGCTTTCTTT,CASSLDRGTEAFF
TRBJ1-6,TRBV28,15,.,.,TGTGCCAGCAGTCCCCCCCGGGGGGTGCATTCACCCCTCCACTTT,CASSPPRGVHSPLHF